Described below is a single TCR beta chain sequence and its context. Its specificity is not known. The data are from a study of shared clonotypes between healthy human individuals. Whole-study findings and limits: Of the naive CD4 clonotypes, around 4.8% were shared across several donors. Sequencing depth was a factor that was expected to affect clonotype sharing among donors.

Clones were sequenced by immunoSEQ multiplex PCR, and TCRdb holds only the in-frame ones, with some missing. The sample includes approximately 2.1 million clones, more than 85% of them seen just once. The germline gives CDR1 SGDLS, CDR2 YYNGEE. The length of the CDR3 is 16 residues. Trimming cost V 5 bases and J 5 bases, with 22 bases left between them. From CD4+ cells came CD45RA+ naive and CD45RA-negative memory subsets. The origin of this receptor is a man aged 18 to 29 in good health. Some clones in this sample may be carry-over from other donors' samples. V usage is TRBV9 and J usage is TRBJ2-5, with TRBD1 as a possible D gene (6 bases). The sample taken for sequencing was naive CD4+ T cells from PBMCs. As for subset: CD45RA+ positively selected. CDR3 region: CASSGVGTNMGETQYF. In nucleotides, the CDR3 is TGTGCCAGCAGTGGGGTTGGGACAAACATGGGGGAGACCCAGTACTTC.